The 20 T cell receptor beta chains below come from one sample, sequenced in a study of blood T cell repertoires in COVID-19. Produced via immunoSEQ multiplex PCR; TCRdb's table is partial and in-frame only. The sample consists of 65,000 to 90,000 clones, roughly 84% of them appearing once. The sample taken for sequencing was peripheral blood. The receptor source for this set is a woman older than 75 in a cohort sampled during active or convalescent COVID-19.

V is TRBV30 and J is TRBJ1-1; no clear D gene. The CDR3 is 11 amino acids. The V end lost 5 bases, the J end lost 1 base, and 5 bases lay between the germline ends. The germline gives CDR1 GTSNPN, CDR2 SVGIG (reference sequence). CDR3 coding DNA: TGTGCCTGGGTCCGGAACACTGAAGCTTTCTTT. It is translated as CAWVRNTEAFF.

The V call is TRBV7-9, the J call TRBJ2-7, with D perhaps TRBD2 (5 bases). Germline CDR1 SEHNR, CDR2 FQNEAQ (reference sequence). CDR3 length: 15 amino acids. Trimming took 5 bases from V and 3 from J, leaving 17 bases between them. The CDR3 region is CASSHAVGRVYEQYF. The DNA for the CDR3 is TGTGCCAGCAGCCATGCGGTGGGGAGAGTCTACGAGCAGTACTTC.

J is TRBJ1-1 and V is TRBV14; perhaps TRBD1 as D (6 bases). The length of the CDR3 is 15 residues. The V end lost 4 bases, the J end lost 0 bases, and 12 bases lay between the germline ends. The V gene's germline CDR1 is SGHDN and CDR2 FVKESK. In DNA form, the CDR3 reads TGTGCCAGCAGCCGGTTCAGGGGAATGAACACTGAAGCTTTCTTT. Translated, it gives CASSRFRGMNTEAFF.

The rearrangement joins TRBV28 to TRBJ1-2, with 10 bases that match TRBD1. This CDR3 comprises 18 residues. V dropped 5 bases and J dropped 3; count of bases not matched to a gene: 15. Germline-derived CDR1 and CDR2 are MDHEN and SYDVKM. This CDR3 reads CASSTPGQGFFFYYGYTF. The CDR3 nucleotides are TGTGCCAGCAGTACCCCGGGACAGGGGTTCTTCTTCTACTATGGCTACACCTTC.

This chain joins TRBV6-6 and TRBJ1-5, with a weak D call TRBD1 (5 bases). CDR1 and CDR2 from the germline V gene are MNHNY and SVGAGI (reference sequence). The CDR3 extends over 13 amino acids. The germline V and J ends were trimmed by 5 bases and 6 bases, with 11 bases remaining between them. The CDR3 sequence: CASSVRDSQPQHF. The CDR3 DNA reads TGTGCCAGCAGTGTCCGGGACTCTCAGCCCCAGCATTTT.

CDR3 in DNA: TGTGCCAGCAGCTTAGTGGGGATTCAGGGGTATACGCAGTATTTT. Amino acids: CASSLVGIQGYTQYF. The chain links TRBV11-2 to TRBJ2-3, with D possibly TRBD1 on 6 matching bases. V was shortened by 1 base and J by 7 bases, with 15 bases between the two germline ends. The CDR3 sequence is 15 residues long. Looked up from germline, CDR1 is SGHAT and CDR2 is FQNNGV.

The CDR3 nucleotides are TGTGCCAGCAGCGTAGGAGCACTGAACACTGAAGCTTTCTTT. Amino acid sequence: CASSVGALNTEAFF. This chain links TRBV9 with TRBJ1-1; D unclear. The germline CDR1 and CDR2 sequences are SGDLS and YYNGEE. The V end lost 0 bases, the J end lost 0 bases, and 6 bases lay between the germline ends. The CDR3 runs to 14 residues.

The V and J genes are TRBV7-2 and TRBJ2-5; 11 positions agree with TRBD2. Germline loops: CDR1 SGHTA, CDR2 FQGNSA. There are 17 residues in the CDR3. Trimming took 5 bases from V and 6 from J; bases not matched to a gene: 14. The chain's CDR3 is CASSPHPSTSGSKTQYF. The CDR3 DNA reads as TGTGCCAGCAGCCCTCACCCCTCTACTAGCGGGAGTAAGACCCAGTACTTC.

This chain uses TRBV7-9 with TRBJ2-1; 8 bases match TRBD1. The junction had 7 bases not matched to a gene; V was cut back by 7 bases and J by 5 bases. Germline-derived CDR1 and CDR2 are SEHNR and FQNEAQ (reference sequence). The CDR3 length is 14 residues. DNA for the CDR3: TGTGCCAGCATCCAGACAGGGGTCAACAATGAGCAGTTCTTC. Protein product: CASIQTGVNNEQFF. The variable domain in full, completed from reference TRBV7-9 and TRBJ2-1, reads DTGVSQNPRHKITKRGQNVTFRCDPISEHNRLYWYRQTLGQGPEFLTYFQNEAQLEKSRLLSDRFSAERPKGSFSTLEIQRTEQGDSAMYLCASIQTGVNNEQFFGPGTRLTVL.

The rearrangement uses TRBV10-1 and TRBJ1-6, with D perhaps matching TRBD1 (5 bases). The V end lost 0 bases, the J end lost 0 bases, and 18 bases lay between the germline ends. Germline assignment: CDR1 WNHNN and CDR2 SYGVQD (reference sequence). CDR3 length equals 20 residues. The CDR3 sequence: CASSESLQGSSHSYNSPLHF. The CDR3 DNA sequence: TGCGCCAGCAGTGAGTCTTTGCAGGGATCTTCCCACTCCTATAATTCACCCCTCCACTTT.

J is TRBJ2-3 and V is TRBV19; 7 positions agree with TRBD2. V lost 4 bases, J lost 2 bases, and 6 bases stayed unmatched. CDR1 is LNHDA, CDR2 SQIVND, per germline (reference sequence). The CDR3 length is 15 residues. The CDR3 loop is CASSTLAGTTDTQYF. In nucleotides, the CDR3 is TGTGCCAGTAGTACTTTAGCGGGTACCACAGATACGCAGTATTTT.

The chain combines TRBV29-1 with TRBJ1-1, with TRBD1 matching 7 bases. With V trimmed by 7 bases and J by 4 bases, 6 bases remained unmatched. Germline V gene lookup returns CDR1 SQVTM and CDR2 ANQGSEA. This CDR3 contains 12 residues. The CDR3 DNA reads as TGCAGCGCTCTGACAGGGTCCACTGAAGCTTTCTTT. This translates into CSALTGSTEAFF.

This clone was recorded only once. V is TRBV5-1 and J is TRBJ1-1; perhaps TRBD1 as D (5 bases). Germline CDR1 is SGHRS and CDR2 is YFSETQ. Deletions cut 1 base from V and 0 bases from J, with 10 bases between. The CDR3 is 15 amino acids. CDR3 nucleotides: TGCGCCAGCAGCTTGTATCAGGGCTTGAACACTGAAGCTTTCTTT. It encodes CASSLYQGLNTEAFF.

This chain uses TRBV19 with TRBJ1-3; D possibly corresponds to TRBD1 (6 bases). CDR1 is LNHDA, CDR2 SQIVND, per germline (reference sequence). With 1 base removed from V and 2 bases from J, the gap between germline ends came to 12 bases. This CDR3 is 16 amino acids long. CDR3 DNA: TGTGCCAGTAGTATAGCGGGCAGGGGACCTGGAAACACCATATATTTT. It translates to CASSIAGRGPGNTIYF.

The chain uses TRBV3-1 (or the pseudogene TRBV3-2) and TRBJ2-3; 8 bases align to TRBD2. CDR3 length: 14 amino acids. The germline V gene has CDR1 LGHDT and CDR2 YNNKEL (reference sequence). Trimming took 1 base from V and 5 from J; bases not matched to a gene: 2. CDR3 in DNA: TGTGCCAGCAGCCAAGCGGGAGGGGGAGATACGCAGTATTTT. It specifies CASSQAGGGDTQYF.

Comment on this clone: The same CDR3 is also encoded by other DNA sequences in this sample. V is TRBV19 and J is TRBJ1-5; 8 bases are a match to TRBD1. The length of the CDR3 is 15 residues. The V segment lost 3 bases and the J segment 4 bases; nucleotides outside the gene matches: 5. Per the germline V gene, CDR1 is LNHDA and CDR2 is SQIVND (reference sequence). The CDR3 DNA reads TGTGCCAGTAGTATTGGTCAGGGGGCGAATCAGCCCCAGCATTTT. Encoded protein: CASSIGQGANQPQHF.

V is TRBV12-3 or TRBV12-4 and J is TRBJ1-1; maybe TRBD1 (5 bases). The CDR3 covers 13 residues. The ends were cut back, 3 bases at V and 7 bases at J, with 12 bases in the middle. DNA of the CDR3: TGTGCCAGCAGTTTGGGCGGGGGGTTTGAAGCTTTCTTT. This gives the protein CASSLGGGFEAFF.

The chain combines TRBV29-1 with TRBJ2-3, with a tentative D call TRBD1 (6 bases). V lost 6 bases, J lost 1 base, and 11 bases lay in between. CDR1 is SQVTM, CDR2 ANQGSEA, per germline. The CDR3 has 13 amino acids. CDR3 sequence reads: CSVYRAGTDTQYF. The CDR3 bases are TGCAGCGTGTACAGGGCAGGCACAGATACGCAGTATTTT.

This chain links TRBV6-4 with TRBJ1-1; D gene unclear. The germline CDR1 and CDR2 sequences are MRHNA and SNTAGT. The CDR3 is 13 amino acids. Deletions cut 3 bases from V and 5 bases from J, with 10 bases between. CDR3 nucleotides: TGTGCCAGCAGTGAGGATTCACTAACTGAAGCTTTCTTT. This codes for CASSEDSLTEAFF.

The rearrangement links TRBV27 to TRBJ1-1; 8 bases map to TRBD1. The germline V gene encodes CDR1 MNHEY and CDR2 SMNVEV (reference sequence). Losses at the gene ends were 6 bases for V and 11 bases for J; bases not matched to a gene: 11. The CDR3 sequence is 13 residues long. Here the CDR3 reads CASRPDRVSSAFF. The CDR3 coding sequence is TGTGCCAGCAGACCGGACAGGGTGTCGTCGGCTTTCTTT.